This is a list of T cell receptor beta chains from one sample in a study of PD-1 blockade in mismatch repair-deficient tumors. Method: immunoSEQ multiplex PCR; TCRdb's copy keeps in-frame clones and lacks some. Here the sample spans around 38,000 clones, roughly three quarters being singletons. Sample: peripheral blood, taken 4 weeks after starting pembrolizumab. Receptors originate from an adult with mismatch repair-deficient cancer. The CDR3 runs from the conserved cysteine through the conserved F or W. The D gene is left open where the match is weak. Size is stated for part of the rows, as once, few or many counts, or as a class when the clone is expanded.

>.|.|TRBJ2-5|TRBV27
CASSWGETQYF
TGTGCCAGCAGTTGGGGCGAGACCCAGTACTTC
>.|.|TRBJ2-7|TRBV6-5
CASSSGSLVYEQYF
TGTGCCAGCAGTTCCGGCTCCCTAGTCTACGAGCAGTACTTC
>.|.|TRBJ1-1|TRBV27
CASSGIRLGNTEAFF
TGTGCCAGCAGTGGTATCAGATTAGGGAACACTGAAGCTTTCTTT
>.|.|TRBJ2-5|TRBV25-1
CASRGTLQGLETQYF
TGTGCCAGCAGGGGGACCTTGCAGGGGCTTGAGACCCAGTACTTC
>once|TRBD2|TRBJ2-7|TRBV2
CASSDAVLAGTYEQYF
TGTGCCAGCAGTGATGCGGTACTAGCGGGGACCTACGAGCAGTACTTC
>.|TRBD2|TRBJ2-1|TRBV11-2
CASSLEAGDGNEQFF
TGTGCCAGCAGCTTAGAAGCGGGGGATGGGAATGAGCAGTTCTTC
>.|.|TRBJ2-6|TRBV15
CATSRDGSGSGANVLTF
TGTGCCACCAGCAGAGACGGTAGCGGCTCTGGGGCCAACGTCCTGACTTTC
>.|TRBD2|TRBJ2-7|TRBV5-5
CASSQGERGTYEQYF
TGTGCCAGCAGCCAGGGTGAGCGGGGGACCTACGAGCAGTACTTC
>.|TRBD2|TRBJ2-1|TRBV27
CASSWGGDHNEQFF
TGTGCCAGCAGTTGGGGGGGGGACCACAATGAGCAGTTCTTC
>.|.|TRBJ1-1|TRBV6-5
CASSMRGEATEAFF
TGTGCCAGCTCAATGCGGGGGGAGGCCACTGAAGCTTTCTTT
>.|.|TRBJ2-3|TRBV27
CASSPTVEDTQYF
TGTGCCAGCAGTCCTACCGTCGAAGATACGCAGTATTTT
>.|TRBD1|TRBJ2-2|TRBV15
CATSRHRGPDTGELFF
TGTGCCACCAGCAGACACAGGGGGCCGGACACCGGGGAGCTGTTTTTT
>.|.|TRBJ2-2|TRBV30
CAWAGTGELFF
TGTGCCTGGGCGGGCACCGGGGAGCTGTTTTTT
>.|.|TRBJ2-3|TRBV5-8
CASSLADSEGQYF
TGTGCCAGCAGCTTGGCCGACTCCGAGGGGCAGTATTTT
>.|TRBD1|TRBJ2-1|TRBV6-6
CASSLPGQYNEQFF
TGTGCCAGCAGTCTACCGGGACAGTACAATGAGCAGTTCTTC
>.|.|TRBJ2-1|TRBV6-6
CASSYGSSYNEQFF
TGTGCCAGCAGTTACGGGTCTTCCTACAATGAGCAGTTCTTC
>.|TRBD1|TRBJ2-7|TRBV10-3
CAIRGTESYEQYF
TGTGCCATCAGGGGGACAGAGTCCTACGAGCAGTACTTC
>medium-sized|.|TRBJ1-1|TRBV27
CASSPWTRNTEAFF
TGTGCCAGCAGTCCATGGACGAGGAACACTGAAGCTTTCTTT
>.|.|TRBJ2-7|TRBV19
CASSITGRRYEQYF
TGTGCCAGTAGTATTACAGGGCGGCGCTACGAGCAGTACTTC
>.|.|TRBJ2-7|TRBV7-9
CASSYQSYEQYF
TGTGCCAGCAGCTATCAGTCCTACGAGCAGTACTTC
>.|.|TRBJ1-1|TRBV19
CASTVTQGRNTEAFF
TGTGCCAGTACCGTCACACAGGGAAGGAACACTGAAGCTTTCTTT
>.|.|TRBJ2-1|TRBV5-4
CATGDGTYNEQFF
TGTGCCACCGGGGACGGCACCTACAATGAGCAGTTCTTC
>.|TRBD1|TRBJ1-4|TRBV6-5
CASSYSTGGEKLFF
TGTGCCAGCAGTTACTCGACAGGGGGCGAAAAACTGTTTTTT
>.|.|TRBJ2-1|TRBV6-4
CASSGTGSHEQFF
TGTGCCAGCAGTGGAACAGGGTCCCATGAGCAGTTCTTC
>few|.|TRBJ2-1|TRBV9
CASSGRDSAYNEQFF
TGTGCCAGCAGCGGCCGGGACTCCGCCTACAATGAGCAGTTCTTC
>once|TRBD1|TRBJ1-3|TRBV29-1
CSVEISTGWSGNTIYF
TGCAGCGTTGAGATCTCGACAGGGTGGTCTGGAAACACCATATATTTT
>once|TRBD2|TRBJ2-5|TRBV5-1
CASSLPGLAGGQETQYF
TGCGCCAGCAGCTTGCCCGGACTAGCGGGAGGCCAAGAGACCCAGTACTTC
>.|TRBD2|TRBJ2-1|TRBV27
CASKRDVWNEQFF
TGTGCCAGCAAGCGGGACGTTTGGAATGAGCAGTTCTTC
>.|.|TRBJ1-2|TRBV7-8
CASSLEEGSYGYTF
TGTGCCAGCAGCTTAGAAGAGGGATCATATGGCTACACCTTC
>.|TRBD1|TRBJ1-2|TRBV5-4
CASRPPTGDYGYTF
TGTGCCAGCAGGCCCCCGACAGGGGACTATGGCTACACCTTC
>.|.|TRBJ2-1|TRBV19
CASSISGSAYNEQFF
TGTGCCAGTAGTATAAGCGGTAGCGCCTACAATGAGCAGTTCTTC
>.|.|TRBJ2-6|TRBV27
CASWLQSRANVLTF
TGTGCCAGCTGGCTACAAAGTCGGGCCAACGTCCTGACTTTC
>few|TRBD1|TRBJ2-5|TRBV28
CASTKQGASRETQYF
TGTGCCAGCACAAAACAGGGGGCTTCGCGGGAGACCCAGTACTTC
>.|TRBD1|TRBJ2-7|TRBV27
CASSGDRLRGEQYF
TGTGCCAGCAGCGGGGACAGGCTCCGCGGGGAGCAGTACTTC
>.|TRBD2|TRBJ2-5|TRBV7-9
CASSLSRGGQETQYF
TGTGCCAGCAGCTTATCCCGGGGGGGACAAGAGACCCAGTACTTC
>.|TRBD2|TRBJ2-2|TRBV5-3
CARSSLASGDTGELFF
TGTGCCAGAAGCTCTTTGGCTAGCGGTGACACCGGGGAGCTGTTTTTT
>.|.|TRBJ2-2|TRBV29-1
CSVDYVPENTGELFF
TGCAGCGTTGATTATGTTCCGGAGAACACCGGGGAGCTGTTTTTT
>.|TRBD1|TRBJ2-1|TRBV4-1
CASSQADRGSYNEQFF
TGCGCCAGCAGCCAAGCAGACAGGGGGAGTTACAATGAGCAGTTCTTC
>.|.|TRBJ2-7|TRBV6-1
CANSITGSQEQYF
TGTGCCAACTCGATCACAGGGTCACAAGAGCAGTACTTC
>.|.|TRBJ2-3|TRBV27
CASSYEIGRHTDTQYF
TGTGCCAGCAGTTACGAAATTGGCCGTCACACAGATACGCAGTATTTT
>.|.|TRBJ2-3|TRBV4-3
CASSQPRGGSPF
TGCGCCAGCAGCCAACCGAGGGGAGGTAGCCCTTTT
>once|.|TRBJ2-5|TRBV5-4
CASSLEGYQETQYF
TGTGCCAGCAGCTTGGAGGGTTACCAAGAGACCCAGTACTTC
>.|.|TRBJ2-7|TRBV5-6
CASSLEAYEQYF
TGTGCCAGCAGCTTGGAGGCCTACGAGCAGTACTTC
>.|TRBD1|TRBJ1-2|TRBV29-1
CSETGTGYGGYTF
TGCAGCGAAACCGGGACAGGGTATGGCGGCTACACCTTC
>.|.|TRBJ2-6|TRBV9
CASSGYRAGANVLTF
TGTGCCAGCAGCGGGTACAGGGCTGGGGCCAACGTCCTGACTTTC
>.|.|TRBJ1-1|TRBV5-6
CASSLRRNTEAFF
TGTGCCAGCAGCTTGAGAAGGAACACTGAAGCTTTCTTT
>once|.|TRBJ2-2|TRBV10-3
CAISERPTGELFF
TGTGCCATCAGTGAAAGGCCAACCGGGGAGCTGTTTTTT
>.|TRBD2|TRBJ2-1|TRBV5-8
CASSYSGSSYNEQFF
TGTGCCAGCAGTTATAGCGGGAGCTCCTACAATGAGCAGTTCTTC
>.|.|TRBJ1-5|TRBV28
CASGATGPQPQHF
TGTGCCAGCGGAGCGACAGGCCCGCAGCCCCAGCATTTT
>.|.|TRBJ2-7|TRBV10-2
CASRTPPYEQYF
TGCGCCAGCAGAACACCTCCCTACGAGCAGTACTTC
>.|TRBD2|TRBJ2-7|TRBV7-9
CASSHRTSGSSYEQYF
TGTGCCAGCAGTCACAGGACTAGCGGAAGCTCCTACGAGCAGTACTTC
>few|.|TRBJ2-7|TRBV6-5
CASSYSSLGEQYF
TGTGCCAGCAGTTACTCGAGCTTGGGAGAGCAGTACTTC
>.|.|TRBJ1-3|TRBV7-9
CASSSFKGSGNTIYF
TGTGCCAGCAGCTCGTTTAAGGGATCTGGAAACACCATATATTTT